This TCR beta chain was captured by sequencing in a study of cytomegalovirus exposure and HLA in healthy donors. This CDR3 comprises 17 residues. V was clipped by 0 bases and J by 7 bases; unmatched bases: 12. CDR1 SGHAT and CDR2 FQNNGV come from the germline V gene. This clone occurred a few times. Primers: 60 Vbeta forward and 13 Jbeta reverse. This table comes from immunoSEQ multiplex PCR, and its TCRdb copy is limited to in-frame clones, with some not included. The profile shows 220,000 or so clones, 65% to 80% of them singletons. The TCR comes from a man aged 50 or older in good health and CMV-seronegative. The sample was PBMCs. The rearrangement uses TRBV11-2 and TRBJ2-7, with 10 bases that match TRBD2. CDR3 protein: CASSLERLAGVPSEQYF. In nucleotides, the CDR3 is TGTGCCAGCAGCTTAGAGCGTCTAGCGGGAGTCCCTTCTGAGCAGTACTTC.